What follows are 8 T cell receptor beta chains derived from one specimen sequenced in a study of siplizumab effects on memory and regulatory T cells (dated by TCRdb to the late 2010s). Libraries were constructed by the immunoSEQ multiplex PCR assay. TCRdb's version of the immuneACCESS table is confined to in-frame rearrangements and falls short of the full clone set. An unresolved V gene accounts for under half of the shortfall where checked; the remainder is of unknown origin. A total of about 100,000 clones appear in this sample, 90% to 95% of them only once. The ten largest clonotypes hold 0.85% to 1.3% of the sample. Sample: CD4+ T cells sorted from blood. Receptors originate from a human donor in good health.

This clone was detected a few times. The gene calls are TRBV15 and TRBJ2-3; TRBD2 aligns across 9 bases. Trimming at V came to 5 bases and at J to 6 bases, leaving 12 bases not matched to a gene. Per germline, CDR1 LNHNV and CDR2 YYDKDF (reference sequence). CDR3 length equals 16 residues. CDR3 sequence: CATSFSSWLAGDTQYF. In DNA form, the CDR3 reads TGTGCCACCAGCTTTTCGAGTTGGCTAGCGGGGGATACGCAGTATTTT. Drawing the rest from reference TRBV15 and TRBJ2-3, the complete variable domain is DAMVIQNPRYQVTQFGKPVTLSCSQTLNHNVMYWYQQKSSQAPKLLFHYYDKDFNNEADTPDNFQSRRPNTSFCFLDIRSPGLGDTAMYLCATSFSSWLAGDTQYFGPGTRLTVL.

The V gene is TRBV7-2, the J gene TRBJ2-1, with D uncertain. From germline, CDR1 is SGHTA and CDR2 FQGNSA. V lost 1 base to trimming and J lost 2 bases, with 9 bases between them. The CDR3 spans 15 residues. The CDR3: CASSLEGFTYNEQFF. In nucleotides, the CDR3 is TGTGCCAGCAGCTTAGAAGGTTTTACCTACAATGAGCAGTTCTTC. The full variable domain, its missing parts supplied by reference TRBV7-2 and TRBJ2-1, is GAGVSQSPSNKVTEKGKDVELRCDPISGHTALYWYRQSLGQGLEFLIYFQGNSAPDKSGLPSDRFSAERTGGSVSTLTIQRTQQEDSAVYLCASSLEGFTYNEQFFGPGTRLTVL.

The rearrangement joins TRBV27 to TRBJ1-5; 8 bases fit TRBD1. The length of the CDR3 is 15 residues. J gave up 3 bases and V 4 bases, and 5 bases lay outside the gene matches. Germline V CDR1 and CDR2: MNHEY, SMNVEV (reference sequence). The chain's CDR3 is CASSSTGVDNQPQHF. CDR3 nucleotide sequence: TGTGCCAGCAGTTCGACAGGGGTCGACAATCAGCCCCAGCATTTT.

The CDR3 region is CASASVAGLAGGPQDTQYF. The DNA of the CDR3 is TGTGCCAGCGCCAGCGTAGCGGGACTAGCGGGAGGGCCTCAAGATACGCAGTATTTT. The gene calls are TRBV7-3 and TRBJ2-3; TRBD2 matches at 16 bases. V shed 8 bases and J 5 bases; nucleotides not matched to a gene: 16. The CDR3 is 19 amino acids. Germline assignment: CDR1 SGHTA and CDR2 FQGTGA.

The chain uses TRBV6-6 and TRBJ2-7; D uncertain. The germline gives CDR1 MNHNY, CDR2 SVGAGI (reference sequence). The CDR3 spans 13 residues. Trimming cost V 3 bases and J 3 bases, with 9 bases left between them. The CDR3 DNA follows: TGTGCCAGCAGTTATCGGCCAGGCTACGAGCAGTACTTC. Translation: CASSYRPGYEQYF.

In this sample, this clone turned up once. The chain carries TRBV4-2 and TRBJ2-5; TRBD2 agrees at 8 bases. The CDR3 runs 16 residues. CDR1 is LGHNA, CDR2 YNFKEQ, per germline. The junction had 7 bases not matched to a gene; V was cut back by 1 base and J by 3 bases. The chain's CDR3 is CASSQGSQAGEETQYF. CDR3 sequence (DNA): TGTGCCAGCAGCCAAGGCTCCCAAGCGGGAGAAGAGACCCAGTACTTC.

This clone was counted a single time. V gene TRBV28 combines with J gene TRBJ1-2; D is uncertain. The germline CDR1 and CDR2 sequences are MDHEN and SYDVKM. The CDR3 contains 11 residues. The germline V and J ends were trimmed by 10 bases and 8 bases, with 14 bases remaining between them. CDR3 coding DNA: TGTGCCACCAGAAATGGGGTGGGCTACACCTTC. This codes for CATRNGVGYTF.

The V gene is TRBV29-1, the J gene TRBJ2-5; D tentatively reads TRBD1 or TRBD2 (5 bases each). The CDR3 covers 14 residues. Germline CDR1 SQVTM, CDR2 ANQGSEA. V lost 4 bases to trimming and J lost 2 bases, with 14 bases between them. The CDR3 DNA reads TGCAGCGTTGGGCTACCTGGGGGACAAGAGACCCAGTACTTC. Translated, it gives CSVGLPGGQETQYF. The full variable domain, with the rest looked up from reference TRBV29-1 and TRBJ2-5, is SAVISQKPSRDICQRGTSLTIQCQVDSQVTMMFWYRQQPGQSLTLIATANQGSEATYESGFVIDKFPISRPNLTFSTLTVSNMSPEDSSIYLCSVGLPGGQETQYFGPGTRLLVL.